This T cell receptor beta chain is drawn from a study of Graves' ophthalmopathy and Graves' hyperthyroidism. Study outcomes and limitations: Also, most clonotypes expanded in the thyroid above 0.001 frequency appeared in blood.

The authors amplified TCR beta CDR3 regions from RNA transcripts. HTBI primers served in a first-round RT-PCR, which a second-round multiplex PCR followed. TCRdb re-derived calls from the multiplex PCR reads in MiXCR, one entry per CDR3 protein. The table includes about 500,000 distinct CDR3 sequences, around 14% detected once. Patients were excluded if they had other autoimmune diseases or uncontrolled infections, and likewise if pregnancy or lactation applied. PBMCs were isolated by Ficoll-Paque density gradient centrifugation, using around 10 ml of fresh peripheral blood as the starting material. The count of this clonotype is one. Its antigen is not identified. The sequence came from a woman younger than 45 with Graves' ophthalmopathy. The sample consisted of blood.

CDR3 DNA sequence: TGTGCCAGCCAACTGACAGGGGGCCTGATTGGCTACACCTTC. Encoded protein: CASQLTGGLIGYTF. The chain carries TRBV6-2 or TRBV6-3 and TRBJ1-2; 10 nucleotides line up with TRBD1. V lost 8 bases to trimming and J lost 7 bases; unmatched junction nucleotides: 10. CDR1 is MNHEY and CDR2 is SVGEGT in the germline V gene. The CDR3 has 14 amino acids.